This T cell receptor (beta chain) was captured by sequencing in a study of T cell responses to AZD1222 COVID-19 vaccine. Study findings and constraints: Baseline testing showed seropositivity in only a handful of AZD1222 recipients.

As regards this clone: Its antigen is not identified.

This CDR3 has 15 residues. CDR1 MNHEY and CDR2 SMNVEV come from the germline V gene (reference sequence). V shed 2 bases and J shed 0 bases, with 8 bases lying between them. The protocol was immunoSEQ multiplex PCR, while the TCRdb copy is restricted to in-frame clones and leaves out a portion. The repertoire has approximately 74,000 clones, around four fifths of them found once; the top ten carry roughly 3.1%. The clonotype was recovered from an adult in good health. V is TRBV27 and J is TRBJ1-5; D remains ambiguous. Sequencing used peripheral blood, obtained on day 0 of AZD1222 vaccination. In DNA form, the CDR3 reads TGTGCCAGCAGTTTAAACGGGGATAGCAATCAGCCCCAGCATTTT. The encoded protein is CASSLNGDSNQPQHF.